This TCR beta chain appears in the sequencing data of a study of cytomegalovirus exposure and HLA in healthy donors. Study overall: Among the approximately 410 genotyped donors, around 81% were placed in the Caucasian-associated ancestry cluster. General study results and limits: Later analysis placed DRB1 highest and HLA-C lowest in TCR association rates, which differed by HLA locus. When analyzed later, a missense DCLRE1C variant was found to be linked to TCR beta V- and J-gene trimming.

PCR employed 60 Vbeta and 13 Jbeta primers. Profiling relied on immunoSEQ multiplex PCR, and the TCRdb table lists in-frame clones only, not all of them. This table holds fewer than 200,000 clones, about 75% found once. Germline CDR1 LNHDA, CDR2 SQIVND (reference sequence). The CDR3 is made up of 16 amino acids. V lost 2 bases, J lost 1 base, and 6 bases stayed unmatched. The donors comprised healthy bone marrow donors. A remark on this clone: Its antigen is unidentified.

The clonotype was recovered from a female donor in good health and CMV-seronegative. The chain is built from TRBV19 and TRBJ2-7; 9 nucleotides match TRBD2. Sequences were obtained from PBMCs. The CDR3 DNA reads TGTGCCAGTAGTATAACGGCTAGCGGGGCGTCCTACGAGCAGTACTTC. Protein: CASSITASGASYEQYF.